These 21 T cell receptor beta chains originate from one sample sequenced in a study of regulatory T cells in long-lasting Graves disease. Regarding time point: newly diagnosed GD, antithyroid drugs for less than 3 months. The authors made the TCR library using RNA they extracted from PBMCs. Both iRepertoire HTBI primers and Arm-PCR of CDR3 regions were used to build the TCR beta libraries. MiXCR, applied by TCRdb to the multiplex PCR reads, yields one record per CDR3 protein. The sample gives about 420,000 distinct CDR3 sequences, 16% of which show up once; about 25% is in the top ten. These sequences were also reported in another study, on T cells in Graves' hyperthyroidism and ophthalmopathy.

The sequenced sample was peripheral blood mononuclear cells (PBMCs), obtained at new diagnosis, from a patient treated with antithyroid drugs. The receptors come from a young woman with Graves disease.

This clonotype was seen repeatedly, ten times or more. The J gene is TRBJ2-3, the V gene TRBV12-3 or TRBV12-4, with a weak D call TRBD2 (6 bases). V was shortened by 5 bases and J by 6 bases, with 12 bases between the two germline ends. CDR3 length equals 13 residues. The CDR3: CASSRGLSDTQYF. In DNA form, the CDR3 reads TGTGCCAGCAGTAGGGGACTCTCGGATACGCAGTATTTT.

This clonotype appeared many times. The V gene is TRBV20-1, the J gene TRBJ2-7; 10 bases are a match to TRBD1. J lost 5 bases, V lost 3 bases, and 7 bases had no gene match. Germline CDR1 is DFQATT and CDR2 is SNEGSKA (reference sequence). The CDR3 is 14 residues long. CDR3 sequence: CSASQGQGRNEQYF. CDR3 nucleotide sequence: TGCAGTGCTAGCCAGGGACAGGGGAGGAACGAGCAGTACTTC.

This clonotype was counted between two and nine times. J is TRBJ2-2 and V is TRBV4-2; D ambiguous. Germline assignment: CDR1 LGHNA and CDR2 YNFKEQ. With 0 bases removed from V and 5 bases from J, the gap between germline ends came to 10 bases. The CDR3 spans 15 residues. The CDR3 region is CASSQDLLRTGELFF. CDR3 coding DNA: TGTGCCAGCAGCCAAGATCTCTTGAGGACCGGGGAGCTGTTTTTT.

This clonotype was counted at least ten times. The rearrangement uses TRBV11-3 and TRBJ2-7; 7 positions agree with TRBD2. Germline V gene lookup returns CDR1 SGHNT and CDR2 YENEEA. The CDR3 sequence is 12 residues long. The ends lost 4 bases at V and 4 bases at J; junction bases unmatched: 1. CDR3 sequence: CASSWTSYEQYF. The CDR3 DNA reads as TGTGCCAGCAGCTGGACTAGTTACGAGCAGTACTTC.

This clonotype was detected a few times. J is TRBJ2-7 and V is TRBV6-1, with D possibly TRBD2 on 6 matching bases. Trimming shortened V by 9 bases and J by 2 bases, and 11 bases separated the two germline ends. The CDR3 length is 12 residues. The germline V gene encodes CDR1 MNHNS and CDR2 SASEGT. The CDR3 DNA follows: TGTGCCAGTAGGGACTCCCCCTACGAGCAGTACTTC. Translation: CASRDSPYEQYF.

A few counts support this clonotype. At one end, the junction sequence differs from germline, possibly due to a read error. The chain is built from TRBV2 and TRBJ2-1, with 9 bases aligning to TRBD2. The CDR3 is 19 amino acids. Germline-derived CDR1 and CDR2 are SNHLY and FYNNEI. For the CDR3, the DNA is TGTGCCAGCAGTGAAGCGGTAGTAGCGGGAGTAAACAGCTACAGTGAGCAGTTCTTC. It encodes CASSEAVVAGVNSYSEQFF. Filled out from reference TRBV2 and TRBJ2-1, the complete variable domain reads EPEVTQTPSHQVTQMGQEVILRCVPISNHLYFYWYRQILGQKVEFLVSFYNNEISEKSEIFDDQFSVERPDGSNFTLKIRSTKLEDSAMYFCASSEAVVAGVNSYSEQFFGPGTRLTVL.

There are a few counts of this clonotype. The chain has TRBV10-1 and TRBJ2-3; D uncertain. From germline, CDR1 is WNHNN and CDR2 SYGVQD (reference sequence). Trimming took 0 bases from V and 0 from J, leaving 4 bases between them. CDR3 size: 14 residues. CDR3 in DNA: TGCGCCAGCAGTGAGTCAGGCAGCACAGATACGCAGTATTTT. Translated: CASSESGSTDTQYF.

The J gene is TRBJ1-6, the V gene TRBV27, with D unclear. Germline V gives CDR1 MNHEY, CDR2 SMNVEV (reference sequence). Between the trimmed V and J ends, which lost 6 bases and 7 bases, there was a span of 7 bases. The CDR3 length is 12 residues. Here the CDR3 DNA reads TGTGCCAGCAGGTCGGTGAATTCACCCCTCCACTTT. Its protein is CASRSVNSPLHF.

The rearrangement links TRBV4-1 to TRBJ1-1; D perhaps matches TRBD1 (5 bases). CDR3 size: 14 residues. The ends were cut back, 3 bases at V and 1 base at J, with 9 bases in the middle. Per germline, CDR1 MGHRA and CDR2 YSYEKL. This CDR3 is CASSQTDRNTEAFF. The CDR3 nucleotides are TGCGCCAGCAGCCAGACAGACAGGAACACTGAAGCTTTCTTT.

This chain connects TRBV7-6 to TRBJ1-2; maybe TRBD1 (5 bases). Trimming cost V 2 bases and J 8 bases, with 21 bases left between them. CDR3 length: 16 residues. Germline-derived CDR1 and CDR2 are SGHVS and FNYEAQ. Here the CDR3 reads CASSLSGAPDPRGYTF. DNA for the CDR3: TGTGCCAGCAGCTTAAGTGGGGCCCCGGACCCCCGGGGCTACACCTTC.

A remark on this clonotype: A much bigger clone sits one base away, suggesting this may be a read error. The chain is built from TRBV2 and TRBJ2-1; 8 positions agree with TRBD2. There are 13 residues in the CDR3. Germline V gene sequence: CDR1 SNHLY, CDR2 FYNNEI. CDR3 nucleotides: TGTGCCAGCATTGAGCGGGAGTCCCTTGAGCAGCTCTTC. The encoded protein is CASIERESLEQLF.

The rearrangement uses TRBV6-1 and TRBJ2-7; D perhaps matches TRBD1 (6 bases). Trimming stripped 7 bases from V and 4 bases from J, with 11 bases between. CDR3 length: 12 residues. Germline CDR1 is MNHNS and CDR2 is SASEGT. CDR3 loop: CASNGRGYEQYF. CDR3 DNA sequence: TGTGCCAGCAACGGCAGGGGTTACGAGCAGTACTTC.

The chain uses TRBV2 and TRBJ1-5; no firm D call. The CDR3 has 13 amino acids. From germline, CDR1 is SNHLY and CDR2 FYNNEI. V lost 4 bases and J 6 bases, leaving 10 bases between the germline ends. CDR3 nucleotide sequence: TGTGCCAGCAGTGTCGAGGGCGGTCAGCCCCAGCATTTT. It is translated as CASSVEGGQPQHF.

Note on this clonotype: Possible read error: a much larger clone is one base away. The chain joins TRBV6-2 or TRBV6-3 to TRBJ2-3, with TRBD2 matching 15 bases. The germline V gene has CDR1 MNHEY and CDR2 SVGEGT. The CDR3 consists of 18 residues. The DNA of the CDR3 is TGTGCCAGCAGTTCCGGGACTAGCGGGAGGACTAGCACAGATACGAAGTATTTT. This encodes CASSSGTSGRTSTDTKYF.

There are many counts of this clonotype. The CDR3 nucleotides read TGTGCCAGCAGCTTAGCGACCCAGTTAAATGAGCAGTTCTTC. This translates into CASSLATQLNEQFF. The chain uses TRBV7-2 and TRBJ2-1; no clear D. Germline values: CDR1 SGHTA, CDR2 FQGNSA. Trimming removed 0 bases from V and 7 bases from J, with 10 bases in between. The length of the CDR3 is 14 residues.

This clonotype came up many times. V usage is TRBV28 and J usage is TRBJ1-2, with 9 bases that match TRBD1. There are 14 residues in the CDR3. From germline, CDR1 is MDHEN and CDR2 SYDVKM. With 6 bases clipped from V and 7 bases from J, the junction kept 9 bases outside the gene matches. The CDR3 nucleotides read TGTGCCAGCAGCCTAGGGGGGACAGGGTTTGGCTACACCTTC. This gives the protein CASSLGGTGFGYTF.

This clonotype occurred a few times. This chain links TRBV12-3 or TRBV12-4 with TRBJ2-1; possible D gene TRBD1, 7 bases. The CDR3 consists of 15 residues. V was clipped by 3 bases and J by 7 bases, with 16 bases between them. The CDR3 region has the DNA TGTGCCAGCAGTTTGGCGGGACAGATAGTTAATGAGCAGTTCTTC. Its protein product is CASSLAGQIVNEQFF.

V usage is TRBV20-1 and J usage is TRBJ2-1; 7 bases map to TRBD2. CDR1 and CDR2 from the germline V gene are DFQATT and SNEGSKA (reference sequence). Trimming removed 2 bases from V and 7 bases from J; junction bases left unmatched: 11. The CDR3 is 15 residues long. The CDR3 DNA is TGCAGTGCTAGACTCAGCGGAACCGGGGGGAATGAGCAGTTCTTC. It translates to CSARLSGTGGNEQFF.

Regarding this clonotype: A far larger clone is only one base removed, so a read error is likely. This sequence joins TRBV2 and TRBJ2-3, with 9 bases fitting TRBD1. Trimming removed 6 bases from V and 1 base from J; junction bases left unmatched: 8. The CDR3 has 16 residues. Germline assignment: CDR1 SNHLY and CDR2 FYNNEI. The CDR3 nucleotides read TGTGCCAGCAGACCTCCGGGACAGGGACGCACAGATACGCAGTATTTT. Its protein product is CASRPPGQGRTDTQYF.

This clonotype was counted a few times. A much larger clone lies a single base off, so this may be a read error. This chain uses TRBV28 with TRBJ2-5, with D possibly being TRBD2 (6 bases). The CDR3 is 15 amino acids. CDR1 is MDHEN and CDR2 is SYDVKM in the germline V gene. The V and J ends lost 7 bases and 3 bases respectively, with 18 bases between them. The CDR3 sequence is CASKDGLSGEETQYF. In DNA, the CDR3 is TGTGCCAGCAAGGATGGCCTTAGCGGAGAAGAGACCCAGTACTTC.

At least ten counts were recorded for this clonotype. The chain recombines TRBV2 with TRBJ2-3, with 8 bases matching TRBD2. Per germline, CDR1 SNHLY and CDR2 FYNNEI. V gave up 5 bases and J gave up 8 bases; unmatched junction bases: 9. The CDR3 runs to 14 residues. CDR3: CASSLKAGEGTQYF. The CDR3 DNA is TGTGCCAGCAGTTTAAAAGCGGGAGAGGGTACGCAGTATTTT.